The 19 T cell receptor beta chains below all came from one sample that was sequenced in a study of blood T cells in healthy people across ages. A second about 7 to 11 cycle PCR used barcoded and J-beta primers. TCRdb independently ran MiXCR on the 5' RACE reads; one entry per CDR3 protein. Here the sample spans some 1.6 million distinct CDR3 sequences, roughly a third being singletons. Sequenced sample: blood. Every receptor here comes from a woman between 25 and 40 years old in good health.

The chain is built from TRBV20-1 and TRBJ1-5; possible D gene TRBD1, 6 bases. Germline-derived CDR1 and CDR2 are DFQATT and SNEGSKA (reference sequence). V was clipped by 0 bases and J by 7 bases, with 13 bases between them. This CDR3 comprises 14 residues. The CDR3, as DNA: TGCAGTGCTAGAGACCAACAGGGATCGCAGCCCCAGCATTTT. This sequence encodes CSARDQQGSQPQHF.

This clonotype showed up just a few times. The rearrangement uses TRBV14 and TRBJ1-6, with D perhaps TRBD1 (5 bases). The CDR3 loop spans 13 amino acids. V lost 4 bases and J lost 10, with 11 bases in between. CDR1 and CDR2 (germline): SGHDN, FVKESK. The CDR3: CASSPRAWSPLHF. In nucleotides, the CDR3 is TGTGCCAGCAGCCCCAGGGCTTGGTCACCCCTCCACTTT.

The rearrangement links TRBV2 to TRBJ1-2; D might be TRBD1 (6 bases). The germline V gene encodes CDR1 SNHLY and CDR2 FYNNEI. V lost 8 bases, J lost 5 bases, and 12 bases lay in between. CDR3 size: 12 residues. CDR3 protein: CASGETGYGYTF. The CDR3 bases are TGTGCCAGCGGGGAGACAGGATATGGCTACACCTTC.

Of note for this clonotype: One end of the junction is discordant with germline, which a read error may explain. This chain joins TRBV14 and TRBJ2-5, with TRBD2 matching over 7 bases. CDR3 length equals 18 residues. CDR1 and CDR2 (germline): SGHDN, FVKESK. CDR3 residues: CTSSQGWRSGDFQETQYF. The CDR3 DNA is TGTACCAGCAGCCAAGGGTGGAGGAGCGGGGACTTCCAAGAGACCCAGTACTTC.

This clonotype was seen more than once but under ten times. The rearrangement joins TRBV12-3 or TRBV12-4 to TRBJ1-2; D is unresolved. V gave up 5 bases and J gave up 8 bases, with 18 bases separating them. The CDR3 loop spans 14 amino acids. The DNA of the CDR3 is TGTGCCAGCAGTCTCGATCGAGACACACGCGGCTACACCTTC. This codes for CASSLDRDTRGYTF.

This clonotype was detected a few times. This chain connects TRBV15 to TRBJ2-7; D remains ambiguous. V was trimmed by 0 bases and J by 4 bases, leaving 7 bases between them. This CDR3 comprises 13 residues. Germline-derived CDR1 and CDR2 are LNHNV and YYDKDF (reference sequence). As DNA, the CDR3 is TGTGCCACCAGCAGAGATAAGGGATACGAGCAGTACTTC. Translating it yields CATSRDKGYEQYF.

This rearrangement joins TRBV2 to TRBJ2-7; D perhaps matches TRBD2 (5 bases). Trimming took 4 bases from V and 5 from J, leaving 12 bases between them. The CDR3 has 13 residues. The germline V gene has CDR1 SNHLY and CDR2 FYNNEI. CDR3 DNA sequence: TGTGCCAGCAGTGTTTTGGGGAGCAACGAGCAGTACTTC. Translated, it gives CASSVLGSNEQYF. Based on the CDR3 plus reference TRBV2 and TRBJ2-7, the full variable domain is EPEVTQTPSHQVTQMGQEVILRCVPISNHLYFYWYRQILGQKVEFLVSFYNNEISEKSEIFDDQFSVERPDGSNFTLKIRSTKLEDSAMYFCASSVLGSNEQYFGPGTRLTVT.

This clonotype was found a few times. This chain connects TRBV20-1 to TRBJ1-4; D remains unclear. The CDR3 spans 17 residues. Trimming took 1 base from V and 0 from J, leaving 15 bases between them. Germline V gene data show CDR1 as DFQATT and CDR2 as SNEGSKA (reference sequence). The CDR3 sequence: CSARVKGRLTTNEKLFF. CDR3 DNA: TGCAGTGCTAGAGTAAAAGGACGTCTGACAACTAATGAAAAACTGTTTTTT.

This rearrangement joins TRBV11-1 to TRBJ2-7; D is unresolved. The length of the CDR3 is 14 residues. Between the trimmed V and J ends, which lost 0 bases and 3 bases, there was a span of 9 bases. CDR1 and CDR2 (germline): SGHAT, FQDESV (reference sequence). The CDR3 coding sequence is TGTGCCAGCAGCTTAGCGCCACCGGTCTACGAGCAGTACTTC. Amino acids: CASSLAPPVYEQYF.

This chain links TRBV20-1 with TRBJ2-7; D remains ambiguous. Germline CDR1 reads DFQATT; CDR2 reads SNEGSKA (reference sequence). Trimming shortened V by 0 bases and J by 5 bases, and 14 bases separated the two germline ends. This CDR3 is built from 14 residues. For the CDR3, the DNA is TGCAGTGCTAGAGATCCGTTCGGTGGGGACGAGCAGTACTTC. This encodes CSARDPFGGDEQYF.

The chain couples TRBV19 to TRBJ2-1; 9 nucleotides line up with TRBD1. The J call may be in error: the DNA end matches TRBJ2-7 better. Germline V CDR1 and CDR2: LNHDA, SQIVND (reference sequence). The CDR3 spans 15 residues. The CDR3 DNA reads TGTGCCAGTAGGCCGACAGGGGGAACCTACAATGAGCAGTACTTC. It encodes CASRPTGGTYNEQYF.

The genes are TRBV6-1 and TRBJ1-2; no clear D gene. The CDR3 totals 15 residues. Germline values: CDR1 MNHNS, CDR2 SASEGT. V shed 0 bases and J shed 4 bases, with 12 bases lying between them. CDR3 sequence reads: CASSEAHSSVYGYTF. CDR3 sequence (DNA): TGTGCCAGCAGTGAAGCGCACAGTAGCGTCTATGGCTACACCTTC.

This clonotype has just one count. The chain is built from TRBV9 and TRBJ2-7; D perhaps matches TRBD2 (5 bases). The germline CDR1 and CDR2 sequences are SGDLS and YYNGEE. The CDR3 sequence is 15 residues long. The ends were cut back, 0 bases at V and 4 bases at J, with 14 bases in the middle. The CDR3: CASSVDVGVGYEQYF. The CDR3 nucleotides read TGTGCCAGCAGCGTAGACGTGGGAGTTGGGTACGAGCAGTACTTC.

Here the CDR3 reads CASSQWDRNNEQFF. The CDR3, as DNA: TGTGCCAGCAGCCAGTGGGACAGGAACAATGAGCAGTTCTTC. The chain joins TRBV3-1 to TRBJ2-1; TRBD1 matches at 8 bases. V dropped 3 bases and J dropped 5; count of bases not matched to a gene: 3. This CDR3 comprises 14 residues. Germline V gene data show CDR1 as LGHDT and CDR2 as YNNKEL (reference sequence).

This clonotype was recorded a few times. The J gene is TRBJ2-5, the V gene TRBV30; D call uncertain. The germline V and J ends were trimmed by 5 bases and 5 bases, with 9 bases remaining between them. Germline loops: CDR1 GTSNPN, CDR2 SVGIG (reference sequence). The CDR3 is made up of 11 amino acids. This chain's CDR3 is CAWSTQETQYF. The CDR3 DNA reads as TGTGCCTGGTCGACTCAGGAGACCCAGTACTTC.

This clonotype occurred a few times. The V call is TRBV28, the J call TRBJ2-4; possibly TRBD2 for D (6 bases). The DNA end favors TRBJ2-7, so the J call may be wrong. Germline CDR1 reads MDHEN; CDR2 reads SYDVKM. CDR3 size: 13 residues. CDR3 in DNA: TGTGCCAGCCGCGGGACTTTACTACCCGAGCAGTACTTC. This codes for CASRGTLLPEQYF.

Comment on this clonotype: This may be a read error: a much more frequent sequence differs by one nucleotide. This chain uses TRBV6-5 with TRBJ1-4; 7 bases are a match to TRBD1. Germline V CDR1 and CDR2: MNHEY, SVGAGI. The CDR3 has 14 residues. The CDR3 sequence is CASTNPGQNEKPFF. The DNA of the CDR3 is TGTGCCAGCACTAATCCGGGACAGAATGAAAAACCGTTTTTT.

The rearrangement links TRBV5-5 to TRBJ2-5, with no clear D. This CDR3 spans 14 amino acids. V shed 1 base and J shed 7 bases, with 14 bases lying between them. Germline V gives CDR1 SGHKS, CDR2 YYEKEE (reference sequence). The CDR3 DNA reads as TGTGCCAGCAGCTTGACGAGCGTTGAAGGGACCCAGTACTTC. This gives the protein CASSLTSVEGTQYF.

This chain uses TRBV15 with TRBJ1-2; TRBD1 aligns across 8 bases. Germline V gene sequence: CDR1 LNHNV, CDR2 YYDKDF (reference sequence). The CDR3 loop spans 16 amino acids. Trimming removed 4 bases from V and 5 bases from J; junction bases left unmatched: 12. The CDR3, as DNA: TGTGCCACCAGCACTTACACCGACAGGGGCTGTTATGGCTACACCTTC. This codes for CATSTYTDRGCYGYTF. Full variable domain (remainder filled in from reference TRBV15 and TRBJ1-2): DAMVIQNPRYQVTQFGKPVTLSCSQTLNHNVMYWYQQKSSQAPKLLFHYYDKDFNNEADTPDNFQSRRPNTSFCFLDIRSPGLGDTAMYLCATSTYTDRGCYGYTFGSGTRLTVV.